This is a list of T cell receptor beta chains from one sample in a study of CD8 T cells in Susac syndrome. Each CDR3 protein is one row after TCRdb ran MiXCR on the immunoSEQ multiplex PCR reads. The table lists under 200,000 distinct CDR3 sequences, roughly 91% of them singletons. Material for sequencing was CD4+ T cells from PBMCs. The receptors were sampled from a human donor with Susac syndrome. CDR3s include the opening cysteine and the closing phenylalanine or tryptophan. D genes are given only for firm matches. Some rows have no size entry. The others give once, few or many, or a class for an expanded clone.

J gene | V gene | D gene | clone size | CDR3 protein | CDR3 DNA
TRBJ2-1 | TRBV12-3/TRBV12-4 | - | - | CASSLGQGLNEQFF | TGTGCCAGCAGTTTAGGGCAGGGGTTGAATGAGCAGTTCTTC
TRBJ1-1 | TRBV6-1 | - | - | CASSAGYTEAFF | TGTGCCAGCAGTGCTGGGTACACTGAAGCTTTCTTT
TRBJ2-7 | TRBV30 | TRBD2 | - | CAWSFFSGGAAYEQYF | TGTGCCTGGAGCTTTTTCAGCGGGGGGGCCGCCTACGAGCAGTACTTC
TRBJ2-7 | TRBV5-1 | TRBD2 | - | CASIYREVGEQYF | TGCGCCAGCATCTATCGGGAGGTGGGAGAGCAGTACTTC
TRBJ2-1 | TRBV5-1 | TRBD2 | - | CASSLAAGVLLGEQFF | TGCGCCAGCAGCTTGGCCGCGGGAGTGCTCCTCGGGGAGCAGTTCTTC
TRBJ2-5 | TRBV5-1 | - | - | CASSLTLGGETQYF | TGCGCCAGCAGCTTAACACTTGGGGGAGAGACCCAGTACTTC
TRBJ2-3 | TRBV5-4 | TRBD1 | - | CASSLTGGMTDTQYF | TGTGCCAGCAGCTTAACAGGGGGCATGACAGATACGCAGTATTTT
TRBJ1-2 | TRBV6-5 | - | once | CASSGRERYGYTF | TGTGCCAGCAGCGGCCGGGAACGCTATGGCTACACCTTC
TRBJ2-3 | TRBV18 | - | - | CASSLRGPRNTYTQYF | TGTGCCAGCTCACTACGCGGGCCCCGCAACACATATACGCAGTATTTT
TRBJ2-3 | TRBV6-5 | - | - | CASTLPPDTQYF | TGTGCCAGCACCCTACCCCCAGATACGCAGTATTTT
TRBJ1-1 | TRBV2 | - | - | CASSEWRGTEAFF | TGTGCCAGCAGTGAATGGAGGGGCACTGAAGCTTTCTTT
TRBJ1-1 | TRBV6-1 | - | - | CASSENFGGVEAFF | TGTGCCAGCAGTGAAAACTTTGGGGGGGTGGAAGCTTTCTTT
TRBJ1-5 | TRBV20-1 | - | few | CSARGGYSNQPQHF | TGCAGTGCTAGAGGGGGTTATAGCAATCAGCCCCAGCATTTT
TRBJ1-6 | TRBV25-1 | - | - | CASSESISSYNSPLHF | TGTGCCAGCAGTGAATCAATCAGCTCCTATAATTCACCCCTCCACTTT
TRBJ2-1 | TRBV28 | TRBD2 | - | CASSRETSGNIWFF | TGTGCCAGTTCCCGGGAAACTAGCGGGAATATATGGTTCTTC
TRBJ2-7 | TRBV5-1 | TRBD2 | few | CASSPTSGSSEQYF | TGCGCCAGCAGCCCGACTAGCGGGAGTAGCGAGCAGTACTTC
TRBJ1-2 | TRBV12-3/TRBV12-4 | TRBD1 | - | CASRQTGAGYTF | TGTGCCAGCAGGCAGACAGGGGCAGGCTACACCTTC
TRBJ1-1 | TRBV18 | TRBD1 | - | CASSQRTGAYSEAFF | TGTGCCAGCTCACAAAGGACAGGGGCTTACTCTGAAGCTTTCTTT
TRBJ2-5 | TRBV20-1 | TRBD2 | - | CSALAGEETQYF | TGCAGTGCTCTAGCGGGAGAAGAGACCCAGTACTTC
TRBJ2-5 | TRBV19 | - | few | CASSRGRETQYF | TGTGCCAGTAGTAGGGGTCGGGAGACCCAGTACTTC
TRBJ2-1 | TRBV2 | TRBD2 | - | CASRIGLAGVLPYNEQFF | TGTGCCAGCAGGATAGGACTAGCGGGGGTTTTACCCTACAATGAGCAGTTCTTC
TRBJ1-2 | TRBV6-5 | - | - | CASSTRDSEGGYTF | TGTGCCAGCAGTACCCGGGATTCCGAGGGGGGCTACACCTTC
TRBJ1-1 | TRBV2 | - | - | CASSEAGQAFF | TGTGCCAGCAGTGAAGCTGGGCAAGCTTTCTTT
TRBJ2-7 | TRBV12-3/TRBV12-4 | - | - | CASRSAGSSYEQYF | TGTGCCAGCCGATCGGCCGGAAGCTCCTACGAGCAGTACTTC
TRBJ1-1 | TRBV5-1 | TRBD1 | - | CASSQTDRERNTEAFF | TGCGCCAGCAGCCAGACGGACAGGGAGAGGAACACTGAAGCTTTCTTT
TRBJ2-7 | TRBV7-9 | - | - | CASSHTGTSYEQYF | TGTGCCAGCAGTCATACCGGGACAAGTTACGAGCAGTACTTC
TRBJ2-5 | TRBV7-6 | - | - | CASSPGWGETQYF | TGTGCCAGCAGCCCCGGGTGGGGAGAGACCCAGTACTTC
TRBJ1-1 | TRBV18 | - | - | CASSPMGPDTEAFF | TGTGCCAGCTCACCAATGGGTCCGGACACTGAAGCTTTCTTT
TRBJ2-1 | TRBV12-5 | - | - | CASARDSPMNEQFF | TGTGCTAGTGCCAGGGACTCCCCCATGAATGAGCAGTTCTTC
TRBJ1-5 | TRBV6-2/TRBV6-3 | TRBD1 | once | CASRGTGGHQPQHF | TGTGCCAGCAGGGGGACAGGGGGGCATCAGCCCCAGCATTTT
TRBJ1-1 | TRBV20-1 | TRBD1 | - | CSVTSQGATIDTEAFF | TGCAGTGTCACAAGCCAGGGGGCGACGATAGACACTGAAGCTTTCTTT
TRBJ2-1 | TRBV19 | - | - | CASSIIFTSYNEQFF | TGTGCCAGTAGTATTATCTTCACCTCTTACAATGAGCAGTTCTTC
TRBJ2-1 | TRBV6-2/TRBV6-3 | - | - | CASRPRQFF | TGTGCCAGCCGTCCAAGGCAGTTCTTC
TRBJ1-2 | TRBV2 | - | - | CASSAGRGNYGYTF | TGTGCCAGCAGCGCTGGTAGAGGGAACTATGGCTACACCTTC
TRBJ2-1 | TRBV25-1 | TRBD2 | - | CASSRVLRLAADNEQFF | TGTGCCAGCTCCAGGGTTCTAAGACTAGCGGCTGACAATGAGCAGTTCTTC
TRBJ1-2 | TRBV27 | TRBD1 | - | CASSPLGEGADYGYTF | TGTGCCAGCAGTCCCCTGGGGGAGGGGGCAGACTATGGCTACACCTTC
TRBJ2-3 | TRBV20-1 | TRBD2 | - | CSARGAAGGHTDTQYF | TGCAGTGCTAGAGGGGCAGCGGGGGGGCACACAGATACGCAGTATTTT
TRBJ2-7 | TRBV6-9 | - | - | CASSTPGPARYEQYF | TGTGCCAGCAGTACCCCCGGACCGGCGCGCTACGAGCAGTACTTC
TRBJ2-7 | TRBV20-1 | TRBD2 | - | CSASSGTPLYEQYF | TGCAGTGCTAGCAGCGGGACTCCCCTCTACGAGCAGTACTTC
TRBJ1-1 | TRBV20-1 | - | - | CSAFQAVPTEAFF | TGCAGTGCCTTTCAGGCAGTCCCAACTGAAGCTTTCTTT
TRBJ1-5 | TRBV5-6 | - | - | CASSLGQHNQPQHF | TGTGCCAGCAGCTTGGGACAGCACAATCAGCCCCAGCATTTT
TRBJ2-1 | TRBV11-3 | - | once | CASSLGERNEQFF | TGTGCCAGCAGCTTGGGGGAGAGGAATGAGCAGTTCTTC
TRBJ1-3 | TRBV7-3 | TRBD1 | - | CASSPGQGRNTIYF | TGTGCCAGCAGCCCCGGACAGGGAAGAAACACCATATATTTT
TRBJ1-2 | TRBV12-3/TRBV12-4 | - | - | CASSFGTSRYYGYTF | TGTGCCAGCAGTTTTGGAACATCCCGGTACTATGGCTACACCTTC
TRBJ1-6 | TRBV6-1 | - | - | CASSEVGGTNSPLHF | TGTGCCAGCAGTGAAGTGGGGGGGACAAATTCACCCCTCCACTTT
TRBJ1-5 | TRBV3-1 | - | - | CASSQDRVQPQHF | TGTGCCAGCAGCCAAGATCGGGTACAGCCCCAGCATTTT
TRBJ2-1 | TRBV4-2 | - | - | CASSRQGRLGGLYNEQFF | TGTGCCAGCAGCCGCCAAGGACGCCTAGGGGGGCTATACAATGAGCAGTTCTTC
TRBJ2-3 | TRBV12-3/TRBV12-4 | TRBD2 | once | CASRATSGGPTDTQYF | TGTGCCAGCAGGGCTACTAGCGGGGGCCCCACAGATACGCAGTATTTT
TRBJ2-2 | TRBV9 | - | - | CASSWEAGELFF | TGTGCCAGCAGTTGGGAAGCCGGGGAGCTGTTTTTT
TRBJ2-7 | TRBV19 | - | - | CASSQASSYEQYF | TGTGCCAGTAGCCAGGCGAGCTCCTACGAGCAGTACTTC
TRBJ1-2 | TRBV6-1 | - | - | CASSREATVNNGYTF | TGTGCCAGCAGCCGAGAAGCGACAGTGAACAATGGCTACACCTTC
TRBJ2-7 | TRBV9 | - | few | CASSPPGTAGGYEQYF | TGTGCCAGCAGCCCCCCGGGGACAGCGGGTGGCTACGAGCAGTACTTC
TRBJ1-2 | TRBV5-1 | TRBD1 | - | CASSAGQGKGAYGYTF | TGCGCCAGCAGCGCGGGACAGGGAAAGGGGGCCTATGGCTACACCTTC
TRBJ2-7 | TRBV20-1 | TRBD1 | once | CSAETGDLYEQYF | TGCAGTGCCGAGACAGGGGATCTATACGAGCAGTACTTC
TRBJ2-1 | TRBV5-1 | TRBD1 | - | CASINGQGAVNEQFF | TGCGCCAGCATCAACGGTCAGGGGGCGGTTAATGAGCAGTTCTTC
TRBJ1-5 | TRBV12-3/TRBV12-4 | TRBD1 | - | CASSPWTGDNQPQHF | TGTGCCAGCAGTCCCTGGACAGGGGATAATCAGCCCCAGCATTTT
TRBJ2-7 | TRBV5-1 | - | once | CASSFSGEFGQYF | TGCGCCAGCAGCTTTTCAGGAGAATTTGGGCAGTACTTC
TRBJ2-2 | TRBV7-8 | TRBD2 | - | CASSLGTSGNTGELFF | TGTGCCAGCAGCTTAGGGACTAGCGGGAACACCGGGGAGCTGTTTTTT
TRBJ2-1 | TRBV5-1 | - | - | CASSLKELTYNEQFF | TGCGCCAGCAGCTTGAAGGAGTTAACCTACAATGAGCAGTTCTTC